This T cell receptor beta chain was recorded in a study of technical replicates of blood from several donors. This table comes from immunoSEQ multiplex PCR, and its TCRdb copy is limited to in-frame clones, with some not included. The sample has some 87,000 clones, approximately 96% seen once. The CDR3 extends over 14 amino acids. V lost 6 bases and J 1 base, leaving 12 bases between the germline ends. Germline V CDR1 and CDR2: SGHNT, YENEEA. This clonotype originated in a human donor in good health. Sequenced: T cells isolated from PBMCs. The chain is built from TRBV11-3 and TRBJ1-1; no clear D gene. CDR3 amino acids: CASRKTLQNTEAFF. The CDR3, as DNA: TGTGCCAGCAGAAAGACACTTCAGAACACTGAAGCTTTCTTT.